The rows below give T cell receptor beta chains drawn from one sample of a study of long-term antiretroviral therapy in people with HIV. The data were produced by immunoSEQ multiplex PCR, yet TCRdb's version contains in-frame clones alone and is incomplete. Among about 25,000 clones listed, 70% to 90% were seen once. This material consisted of unsorted PBMCs, taken 1.2 years after starting antiretroviral therapy. The origin of the receptors is a man between 50 and 59 years old with HIV. The CDR3 runs from the conserved cysteine through the conserved F or W. D genes are given only for firm matches. A row's size may be missing; if present it is once, few, many or a size class.

CDR3 length	V gene	J gene	D gene	clone size	CDR3 protein	CDR3 DNA
13	TRBV7-2	TRBJ2-5	-	-	CASSLSFPETQYF	TGTGCCAGCAGCTTGTCTTTCCCAGAGACCCAGTACTTC
15	TRBV30	TRBJ2-2	TRBD2	-	CAWRVGGSRTGELFF	TGTGCCTGGAGGGTCGGGGGGAGTCGGACCGGGGAGCTGTTTTTT
13	TRBV10-3	TRBJ1-2	-	-	CAIRAQGFGGYTF	TGTGCCATCAGGGCCCAAGGATTTGGAGGCTACACCTTC
14	TRBV13	TRBJ2-5	-	once	CASSSVRGQETQYF	TGTGCCAGCAGCTCGGTTAGGGGACAAGAGACCCAGTACTTC
13	TRBV5-4	TRBJ1-1	-	-	CASSPGQSPEAFF	TGTGCCAGCAGCCCAGGACAGTCACCTGAAGCTTTCTTT
13	TRBV19	TRBJ1-5	-	-	CASSIESNQPQHF	TGTGCCAGTAGTATAGAAAGCAATCAGCCCCAGCATTTT
14	TRBV6-5	TRBJ1-1	-	-	CASTRSDMNTEAFF	TGTGCCAGCACCCGCAGCGATATGAACACTGAAGCTTTCTTT
15	TRBV29-1	TRBJ2-2	TRBD1	-	CSVEGRTGNTGELFF	TGCAGCGTAGAGGGGCGGACAGGGAACACCGGGGAGCTGTTTTTT
15	TRBV19	TRBJ1-2	-	-	CATSRGNQNRYGYTF	TGTGCCACCAGTCGGGGAAATCAAAACCGCTATGGCTACACCTTC
12	TRBV28	TRBJ1-5	-	-	CASSSRAQPQHF	TGTGCCAGCAGTTCCAGGGCCCAGCCCCAGCATTTT
14	TRBV28	TRBJ1-1	-	-	CASVSVGLNTEAFF	TGTGCCAGCGTTTCCGTCGGGCTGAACACTGAAGCTTTCTTT
13	TRBV30	TRBJ2-5	-	-	CAWSVTEGETQYF	TGTGCCTGGAGTGTTACGGAGGGAGAGACCCAGTACTTC
17	TRBV28	TRBJ1-2	-	-	CASSYLSGRGPLNGYTF	TGTGCCAGCAGTTACTTGTCGGGGAGGGGCCCCCTAAATGGCTACACCTTC
14	TRBV28	TRBJ1-2	-	-	CASLSQGGLDGYTF	TGTGCCAGTCTCTCCCAGGGTGGGTTGGATGGCTACACCTTC
15	TRBV5-6	TRBJ2-1	-	-	CASSLDPYTYNEQFF	TGTGCCAGCAGCTTGGACCCCTACACCTACAATGAGCAGTTCTTC
12	TRBV2	TRBJ1-1	-	-	CASHPTDTEAFF	TGTGCCAGCCACCCGACAGACACTGAAGCTTTCTTT
14	TRBV2	TRBJ1-5	-	-	CASSETASNQPQHF	TGTGCCAGCAGTGAGACAGCTAGCAATCAGCCCCAGCATTTT
15	TRBV5-4	TRBJ1-1	TRBD1	-	CASSPGQGRNTEAFF	TGTGCCAGCAGCCCGGGACAGGGAAGGAACACTGAAGCTTTCTTT
15	TRBV9	TRBJ2-1	TRBD2	-	CASSVGLAGGNEQFF	TGTGCCAGCAGCGTAGGACTAGCGGGGGGTAATGAGCAGTTCTTC
15	TRBV5-1	TRBJ1-1	TRBD1	-	CASSARTGQNTEAFF	TGCGCCAGCAGCGCTAGGACAGGGCAGAACACTGAAGCTTTCTTT
11	TRBV30	TRBJ1-1	-	-	CAWSFAAEAFF	TGTGCCTGGAGTTTTGCAGCTGAAGCTTTCTTT
13	TRBV30	TRBJ2-7	-	-	CAWSPTTASEQYF	TGTGCCTGGAGTCCCACAACAGCGAGCGAGCAGTACTTC
15	TRBV28	TRBJ1-2	-	-	CASSFSSSAGNGYTF	TGTGCCAGCAGTTTCTCGTCGTCAGCAGGCAATGGCTACACCTTC
13	TRBV29-1	TRBJ1-1	-	-	CSVRSGEGGEAFF	TGCAGCGTCCGATCGGGGGAGGGTGGTGAAGCTTTCTTT
14	TRBV29-1	TRBJ1-2	-	-	CSVEGQGRGYGYTF	TGCAGCGTTGAAGGGCAGGGCAGGGGCTATGGCTACACCTTC
14	TRBV28	TRBJ2-6	-	once	CASSLGPGANVLTF	TGTGCCAGCAGTTTGGGGCCTGGGGCCAACGTCCTGACTTTC
15	TRBV9	TRBJ1-4	-	-	CASSVGGGFNEKLFF	TGTGCCAGCAGCGTAGGGGGCGGATTTAATGAAAAACTGTTTTTT
14	TRBV5-6	TRBJ2-7	TRBD1	once	CASSPDRGSYEQYF	TGTGCCAGCAGTCCGGACAGGGGCTCCTACGAGCAGTACTTC
13	TRBV11-2	TRBJ1-1	-	-	CASSTGENTEAFF	TGTGCCAGCTCGACGGGGGAGAACACTGAAGCTTTCTTT
13	TRBV25-1	TRBJ2-1	-	-	CASSEKPGDEQFF	TGTGCCAGCAGTGAAAAACCGGGCGATGAGCAGTTCTTC
15	TRBV9	TRBJ2-3	TRBD2	-	CASSPFGGGGDTQYF	TGTGCCAGCAGCCCATTCGGCGGGGGGGGTGATACGCAGTATTTT
15	TRBV11-1	TRBJ2-3	TRBD1	-	CASSLTGVFTDTQYF	TGTGCCAGCAGTCTTACAGGGGTCTTCACAGATACGCAGTATTTT
10	TRBV6-6	TRBJ2-7	-	-	CASRNYEQYF	TGTGCCAGCAGGAACTACGAGCAGTACTTC
14	TRBV5-4	TRBJ2-3	TRBD2	-	CASRSTSGGDTQYF	TGTGCCAGCAGAAGCACTAGCGGAGGAGATACGCAGTATTTT
14	TRBV7-9	TRBJ2-3	-	-	CASSLTSVTEVQYF	TGTGCCAGCAGCCTCACGTCGGTAACAGAAGTGCAGTATTTT